A selection of T cell receptor beta chains follows, all from one sample in a study of cytomegalovirus exposure and HLA in healthy donors. Libraries were prepared by immunoSEQ multiplex PCR; TCRdb keeps only in-frame clonotypes and omits some of them. The sample lists some 160,000 clones, over 70% occurring once. Sequencing was performed on PBMCs. The origin of the receptors is a woman between 40 and 55 years old in good health and CMV-seronegative. The CDR3 runs from the conserved cysteine through the conserved F or W. A D gene is named only where the DNA matches it firmly. Not every row has a clone size; where given, it reads once, few, many or a size class.

abundance,v_gene,j_gene,d_gene,CDR3nt,CDR3aa
.,TRBV30,TRBJ2-7,.,TGTGCCTGGATACCAGGGTCCGGGTACGAGCAGTACTTC,CAWIPGSGYEQYF
.,TRBV7-9,TRBJ2-7,TRBD1,TGTGCCAGCAGCTCCCCGGTGGGACAGGGTATGAACGAGCAGTACTTC,CASSSPVGQGMNEQYF
once,TRBV30,TRBJ2-1,.,TGTGCCTGGAGGTCTCTAGCTGGAGTTGAGCAGTTCTTC,CAWRSLAGVEQFF
.,TRBV13,TRBJ2-5,.,TGTGCCAGCAGCCCGGGAAGAGAAGAGACCCAGTACTTC,CASSPGREETQYF
.,TRBV7-6,TRBJ2-7,.,TGTGCCAGCAGCTTAGGGGTCTCGGACACCTGGTCCTACGAGCAGTACTTC,CASSLGVSDTWSYEQYF
once,TRBV7-8,TRBJ2-7,TRBD1,TGTGCCAGCAGCTTACACCGCGGGACAGGGGTTTTCTACGAGCAGTACTTC,CASSLHRGTGVFYEQYF
.,TRBV6-5,TRBJ1-2,.,TGTGCCAGCAACTCGGGGGATGGCTATGGCTACACCTTC,CASNSGDGYGYTF
.,TRBV5-6,TRBJ2-1,.,TGTGCCAGCAGCTTGGATCGGGGGTACAATGAGCAGTTCTTC,CASSLDRGYNEQFF
.,TRBV18,TRBJ2-1,TRBD2,TGTGCCAGCTCATCGATCTCCGGGACTAGCGGGCGGGGTCATGAGCAGTTCTTC,CASSSISGTSGRGHEQFF
.,TRBV5-1,TRBJ1-2,.,TGCGCCAGCAGCACCAGGGATGGCTACACCTTC,CASSTRDGYTF
once,TRBV7-6,TRBJ2-1,.,TGTGCCAGCAGCTTAGTTCCGGGAGAGGGCTACAATGAGCAGTTCTTC,CASSLVPGEGYNEQFF
.,TRBV28,TRBJ2-1,.,TGTGCCAGCAGCCTCCCACAAGACTACAATGAGCAGTTCTTC,CASSLPQDYNEQFF
.,TRBV6-1,TRBJ2-7,TRBD2,TGTGCCAGCAGTGGGGGGGGAGGCGGGGGGGCGTACGAGCAGTACTTC,CASSGGGGGGAYEQYF
many,TRBV10-2,TRBJ1-1,.,TGCGCCAGCAGCCCCGGGGGGGCGCGGTACACTGAAGCTTTCTTT,CASSPGGARYTEAFF
few,TRBV7-9,TRBJ1-2,TRBD1,TGTGCCAGCAGCAACAGGGGGGGCTATGGCTACACCTTC,CASSNRGGYGYTF
.,TRBV10-3,TRBJ1-5,TRBD1,TGTGCCATCAGTGAGTCGAAGGGGGCGTACGGCAATCAGCCCCAGCATTTT,CAISESKGAYGNQPQHF
.,TRBV2,TRBJ2-5,.,TGTGCCAGCAGTGAATCGAGGAGAGGCCAAGAGACCCAGTACTTC,CASSESRRGQETQYF
.,TRBV28,TRBJ1-2,TRBD1,TGTGCCAGCAGTAGATCGACAGGGGAAGCTTATGGCTACACCTTC,CASSRSTGEAYGYTF
.,TRBV9,TRBJ2-1,TRBD2,TGTGCCAGCATGGCTAGCGGGAGTGGCTACAATGAGCAGTTCTTC,CASMASGSGYNEQFF
once,TRBV6-5,TRBJ2-1,.,TGTGCCAGCAGTTACTCCGTCGGCCGGGGAAATGAGCAGTTCTTC,CASSYSVGRGNEQFF
.,TRBV5-4,TRBJ1-1,.,TGTGCCAGCAGCTTGGCCGCCGCAGGGCTGGGAACTGAAGCTTTCTTT,CASSLAAAGLGTEAFF
.,TRBV7-9,TRBJ2-3,.,TGTGCCAGCAGCCTAGTAGACTTCCACACAGATACGCAGTATTTT,CASSLVDFHTDTQYF
.,TRBV18,TRBJ2-1,.,TGTGCCAGCTCACCTATGACAGGAGTCTACAATGAGCAGTTCTTC,CASSPMTGVYNEQFF
.,TRBV5-1,TRBJ1-2,.,TGCGCCAGCAGCCCCCAGGTAGCGGCGGGAGAGGCTATCGGCTACACCTTC,CASSPQVAAGEAIGYTF
once,TRBV19,TRBJ2-5,TRBD1,TGTGCCAGTACAAATACCGGGACAGGGGGAGAGACCCAGTACTTC,CASTNTGTGGETQYF
.,TRBV30,TRBJ2-2,.,TGTGCCTGGAGCGCCGGGACTTTGAACACCGGGGAGCTGTTTTTT,CAWSAGTLNTGELFF
.,TRBV5-6,TRBJ2-7,TRBD2,TGTGCCAGCAGCTCCCTCGTGGTGCTAGCGGGAGGGAAATCCTACGAGCAGTACTTC,CASSSLVVLAGGKSYEQYF
.,TRBV5-1,TRBJ1-2,.,TGCGCCAGCAGCTTGAACGTCGGGGGGCAAGGGGGCTACACCTTC,CASSLNVGGQGGYTF
.,TRBV4-2,TRBJ1-2,TRBD1,TGTGCCAGCAGCCAAGATGAGGCAGGGGGCCGGGGCTACACCTTC,CASSQDEAGGRGYTF
once,TRBV30,TRBJ2-5,TRBD2,TGTGCCTGGAGTAGGCGGGGGGGGTTAAAGACCCAGTACTTC,CAWSRRGGLKTQYF
few,TRBV5-6,TRBJ2-2,.,TGTGCCAGCAGCTTTCCAGCGAACACCGGGGAGCTGTTTTTT,CASSFPANTGELFF
.,TRBV19,TRBJ2-1,.,TGTGCCAGTAGTATAGCAAGAGGGTCTTTTACGACCCGGGACATTTCCTACAATGAGCAGTTCTTC,CASSIARGSFTTRDISYNEQFF
.,TRBV28,TRBJ2-3,.,TGTGCCAGCAGTTCGGAAGACTGGGGGGGCACAGATACGCAGTATTTT,CASSSEDWGGTDTQYF